This T cell receptor (beta chain) was sequenced for a study of T cell repertoires in cytomegalovirus infection. Study-wide background: Recently identified HLA-C-restricted CMV epitopes were among the peptides used. Public TCR beta signatures marked donors with CMV infection and the matching HLA. Study-level findings and limits: The response measured ex vivo was dominated by TCR beta clonotypes (HLA-C-restricted and CMV-specific).

TCRdb reprocessed the reads with MiXCR, giving one entry per CDR3 protein. The sample includes approximately 1,000,000 distinct CDR3 sequences, approximately 31% of them seen just once. In this sample, this clonotype turned up many times. Its specificity is unknown. The V segment lost 7 bases and the J segment 3 bases; nucleotides outside the gene matches: 9. This CDR3 region has 15 residues. The source was cultured CD8+ T cells from PBMCs, collected from culture after CMV antigen stimulation. This TCR was recovered from a human donor in good health (CMV status not recorded). Some clones in this sample may be carry-over from other donors' samples. The chain couples TRBV12-3 or TRBV12-4 to TRBJ1-5, with 7 bases fitting TRBD1. Written as DNA, the CDR3 is TGTGCCAGCACTTCAGGGGGATTCCTCAATCAGCCCCAGCATTTT. As protein: CASTSGGFLNQPQHF.